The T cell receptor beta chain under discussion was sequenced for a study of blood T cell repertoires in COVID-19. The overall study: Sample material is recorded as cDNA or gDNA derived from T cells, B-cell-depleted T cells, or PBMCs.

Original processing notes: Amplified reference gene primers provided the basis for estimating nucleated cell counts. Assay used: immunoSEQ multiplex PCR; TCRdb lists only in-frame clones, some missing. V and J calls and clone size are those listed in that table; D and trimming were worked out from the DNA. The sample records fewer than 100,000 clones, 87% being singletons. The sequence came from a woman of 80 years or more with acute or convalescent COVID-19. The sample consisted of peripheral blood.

CDR3 sequence: CASSPFGETQYF. DNA for the CDR3: TGTGCCAGCTCACCTTTCGGGGAGACCCAGTACTTC. The chain uses TRBV18 and TRBJ2-5; D is ambiguous. Per the germline V gene, CDR1 is KGHSH and CDR2 is LQKENI. Trimming removed 3 bases from V and 5 bases from J, with 7 bases in between. This CDR3 has 12 residues.